The next 21 T cell receptor beta chains were all read from a single sample in a study of CD8+CD57+ T cells in acquired aplastic anemia. Profiles of TCR beta VDJ and CDR3 were generated from a genomic DNA template. TCRdb ran MiXCR on the reads and lists one entry per CDR3 protein. This table holds about 210,000 distinct CDR3 sequences, about a third found once. Specimen: sorted CD4+, CD8+, or CD8+CD57+ T cells (not recorded which) from PBMCs. The source of these receptors is a human donor in good health, serving as a control.

This clonotype was seen repeatedly, ten times or more. This rearrangement joins TRBV20-1 to TRBJ2-3; 13 bases are shared with TRBD2. CDR1 is DFQATT, CDR2 SNEGSKA, per germline (reference sequence). This CDR3 has 16 amino acids. V lost 6 bases to trimming and J lost 1 base; unmatched junction nucleotides: 7. The CDR3 loop reads CSAGLAGEFGTDTQYF. The CDR3 coding sequence is TGCAGTGCAGGACTAGCGGGAGAATTCGGCACAGATACGCAGTATTTT.

This clonotype was recorded at least ten times. The chain uses TRBV19 and TRBJ2-7; tentatively, D is TRBD2 (5 bases). Germline assignment: CDR1 LNHDA and CDR2 SQIVND (reference sequence). This CDR3 is 14 amino acids long. V shed 3 bases and J shed 1 base, with 10 bases lying between them. The CDR3 loop reads CASSMRAGSYEQYF. Here the CDR3 DNA reads TGTGCCAGTAGTATGCGGGCTGGGTCCTACGAGCAGTACTTC.

The chain carries TRBV25-1 and TRBJ2-1; TRBD2 matches 11 bases. This CDR3 comprises 17 residues. CDR1 MGHDK and CDR2 SYGVNS come from the germline V gene. J gave up 0 bases and V 6 bases, and 7 bases lay outside the gene matches. The CDR3 is CASRLAGDSSSYNEQFF. The CDR3 nucleotides are TGTGCCAGCAGACTAGCGGGGGATTCCAGCTCCTACAATGAGCAGTTCTTC.

A word on this clonotype: A much larger clone differs by one base, so this may be a read error. The rearrangement links TRBV19 to TRBJ1-5, with 11 positions matching TRBD1. CDR1 and CDR2 (germline): LNHDA, SQIVND (reference sequence). There are 15 residues in the CDR3. Written as DNA, the CDR3 is TGTGCCAGTAAGTCGCGGACAGGGGGCAATCAGCCCCGGCATTTT. Amino acids: CASKSRTGGNQPRHF.

This clonotype has only a few counts. A junction end diverges from the germline sequence, so it may reflect a read error. This chain uses TRBV6-1 with TRBJ1-6, with a weak D call TRBD1 (6 bases). The germline gives CDR1 MNHNS, CDR2 SASEGT. The CDR3 is 14 amino acids. CDR3 bases: TGTGCCGGCAGTGAATACAGGGTTAATTCACCCCTCCACTTT. It yields the protein CAGSEYRVNSPLHF.

V and J are TRBV3-1 and TRBJ2-5; D not resolved. The CDR3 extends over 13 amino acids. From germline, CDR1 is LGHDT and CDR2 YNNKEL (reference sequence). V lost 1 base, J lost 5 bases, and 8 bases lay in between. CDR3 nucleotide sequence: TGTGCCAGCAGCCAAGGCCCCACGGAGACCCAGTACTTC. Protein sequence: CASSQGPTETQYF.

This clonotype was recorded at least ten times. The V call is TRBV5-1, the J call TRBJ2-7, with 12 bases identical to TRBD1. The CDR3 sequence is 15 residues long. Germline V gene data show CDR1 as SGHRS and CDR2 as YFSETQ. J lost 5 bases, V lost 3 bases, and 6 bases had no gene match. The CDR3 loop is CASSSPGTGGNEQYF. The CDR3 nucleotides read TGCGCCAGCAGCTCACCCGGGACAGGGGGCAACGAGCAGTACTTC.

This clonotype was counted at least ten times. CDR3 loop: CSAGPQGFYGYTF. The CDR3 bases are TGCAGTGCTGGACCCCAGGGTTTCTATGGCTACACCTTC. This chain links TRBV20-1 with TRBJ1-2; weak D call: TRBD1 (5 bases). V lost 5 bases and J lost 4, with 14 bases in between. The V gene's germline CDR1 is DFQATT and CDR2 SNEGSKA (reference sequence). This CDR3 contains 13 residues.

The J gene is TRBJ2-3, the V gene TRBV28, with D unclear. Germline lookup yields CDR1 MDHEN and CDR2 SYDVKM. Trimming pared 3 bases from V and 3 bases from J, leaving 7 bases between. The CDR3 runs 13 residues. The CDR3 coding sequence is TGTGCCAGCAGTTTCTTGGATACAGATACGCAGTATTTT. Translation: CASSFLDTDTQYF.

Only a few counts were recorded for this clonotype. The chain combines TRBV12-3 or TRBV12-4 with TRBJ2-7; D is undetermined. The CDR3 has 16 amino acids. The V and J ends lost 2 bases and 2 bases respectively, with 16 bases between them. CDR3 loop: CASSLRPGEPPYEQYF. The CDR3 bases are TGTGCCAGCAGTTTACGACCGGGCGAACCCCCCTACGAGCAGTACTTC.

This chain connects TRBV2 to TRBJ1-1; 10 bases map to TRBD1. With 7 bases clipped from V and 11 bases from J, the junction kept 10 bases outside the gene matches. The CDR3 spans 13 residues. In germline, CDR1 is SNHLY, CDR2 FYNNEI. As DNA, the CDR3 is TGTGCCAGCACCTCGGACAGGGGGAGTTCCGCTTTCTTT. Translation gives CASTSDRGSSAFF.

This clonotype was counted ten times or more. The chain recombines TRBV2 with TRBJ1-5; no firm D call. This CDR3 comprises 13 residues. Germline CDR1 SNHLY, CDR2 FYNNEI. Deletions cut 7 bases from V and 2 bases from J, with 9 bases between. Written as DNA, the CDR3 is TGTGCCAGCACCCGATCGGGCAATCAGCCCCAGCATTTT. This codes for CASTRSGNQPQHF.

The gene calls are TRBV7-3 and TRBJ2-1; TRBD2 agrees at 7 bases. CDR3 length: 14 residues. The V segment lost 5 bases and the J segment 3 bases; nucleotides outside the gene matches: 4. Germline V gene data show CDR1 as SGHTA and CDR2 as FQGTGA. The CDR3 DNA sequence: TGTGCCAGCAGCCCTAGCGGCGACTACAATGAGCAGTTCTTC. As protein: CASSPSGDYNEQFF. Supplemented by reference TRBV7-3 and TRBJ2-1, the full variable domain reads GAGVSQTPSNKVTEKGKYVELRCDPISGHTALYWYRQSLGQGPEFLIYFQGTGAADDSGLPNDRFFAVRPEGSVSTLKIQRTERGDSAVYLCASSPSGDYNEQFFGPGTRLTVL.

The genes are TRBV5-1 and TRBJ2-1; 9 bases agree with TRBD2. The CDR3 consists of 14 residues. The trim removed 1 base at V and 7 bases at J, leaving 3 bases unmatched. The germline V gene encodes CDR1 SGHRS and CDR2 YFSETQ. As DNA, the CDR3 is TGCGCCAGCAGCTTGAATGCGGGGGGGAATGAGCAGTTCTTC. Protein product: CASSLNAGGNEQFF.

The chain couples TRBV15 to TRBJ1-4; D not certain. The ends were cut back, 0 bases at V and 6 bases at J, with 8 bases in the middle. The CDR3 is 14 residues long. The germline gives CDR1 LNHNV, CDR2 YYDKDF (reference sequence). The CDR3 sequence: CATSRDREYEKLFF. Here the CDR3 DNA reads TGTGCCACCAGCAGAGATAGGGAGTATGAAAAACTGTTTTTT.

The chain carries TRBV4-2 and TRBJ1-1; unclear D gene. The CDR3 contains 17 residues. V was trimmed by 6 bases and J by 1 base, leaving 21 bases between them. In germline, CDR1 is LGHNA, CDR2 YNFKEQ. Written as DNA, the CDR3 is TGTGCCAGCAGATCATGGGCGAGACAAAGTAGGAACACTGAAGCTTTCTTT. This codes for CASRSWARQSRNTEAFF.

The gene calls are TRBV29-1 and TRBJ2-7; the D is unclear. The CDR3 loop spans 11 amino acids. Germline values: CDR1 SQVTM, CDR2 ANQGSEA. Between the trimmed V and J ends, which lost 3 bases and 3 bases, there was a span of 6 bases. In DNA, the CDR3 is TGCAGCGTTGACAGAGACTACGAGCAGTACTTC. Its protein is CSVDRDYEQYF.

This clonotype appeared a few times. J is TRBJ2-3 and V is TRBV11-1, with D hard to call. V was pared by 1 base and J by 3 bases, with 5 bases between. The germline V gene encodes CDR1 SGHAT and CDR2 FQDESV (reference sequence). This CDR3 is built from 13 residues. The CDR3 loop reads CASSLDRTDTQYF. CDR3 in DNA: TGTGCCAGCAGCTTAGATAGAACAGATACGCAGTATTTT.

This clonotype was observed at least ten times. DNA for the CDR3: TGCGCCAGCAGCCTAAGGGACATCTTGAACACTGAAGCTTTCTTT. Residues: CASSLRDILNTEAFF. V and J are TRBV4-1 and TRBJ1-1; tentative D call: TRBD1 (6 bases). Trimming left V 4 bases short and J 0 bases short, with 12 bases between. Germline V gene lookup returns CDR1 MGHRA and CDR2 YSYEKL. The CDR3 is 15 amino acids.

The chain uses TRBV7-9 and TRBJ2-7, with D perhaps given as TRBD1 or TRBD2 (5 bases each). The CDR3 sequence is 15 residues long. Germline loops: CDR1 SEHNR, CDR2 FQNEAQ (reference sequence). The V end was cut by 9 bases, the J end by 2 bases, with 20 bases between. The CDR3, as DNA: TGTGCCAGTAGTGCCCGGGACGGCAAAACCTACGAGCAGTACTTC. This encodes CASSARDGKTYEQYF.

The genes are TRBV5-1 and TRBJ2-1; D is possibly TRBD2 (6 bases). The CDR3 runs 15 residues. Trimming stripped 4 bases from V and 0 bases from J, with 11 bases between. Germline lookup yields CDR1 SGHRS and CDR2 YFSETQ. CDR3 nucleotides: TGCGCCAGCAGCCAGGGACTGAACTCCTACAATGAGCAGTTCTTC. This sequence encodes CASSQGLNSYNEQFF.